The 21 T cell receptor beta chains reported below all come from one sample, sequenced in a study of vaccination effects on CD4 cells after COVID-19. Cultured cells yielded isolated CD4+ T cells after 10 days. Clones were sequenced by immunoSEQ multiplex PCR, and TCRdb holds only the in-frame ones, with some missing. The table lists roughly 34,000 clones, 70% of them singletons. Which antigens these TCRs recognize remains unknown. The sample in question was CD4+ T cells from PBMCs cultured without peptide, obtained before COVID-19 vaccination. These receptors originate from a human donor who received a COVID-19 vaccine.

The CDR3 DNA follows: TGTGCCAGCAGCCAATTTATAGCGGGAGGGGCCGAGCAGTACTTC. Its protein product is CASSQFIAGGAEQYF. This chain uses TRBV3-1 (or the pseudogene TRBV3-2) with TRBJ2-7; 11 nucleotides align to TRBD2. The CDR3 covers 15 residues. Losses at the gene ends were 2 bases for V and 6 bases for J; bases not matched to a gene: 6. The germline V gene encodes CDR1 LGHDT and CDR2 YNNKEL (reference sequence).

This clone was counted a few times. The chain uses TRBV7-2 and TRBJ2-3; 10 nucleotides match TRBD2. CDR3 length: 15 residues. Trimming at V came to 4 bases and at J to 7 bases, leaving 8 bases not matched to a gene. Looked up from germline, CDR1 is SGHTA and CDR2 is FQGNSA. The CDR3 sequence: CASSSQLAGGYTQYF. The CDR3 DNA follows: TGTGCCAGCAGCTCCCAGTTAGCGGGAGGCTATACGCAGTATTTT.

The chain uses TRBV6-5 and TRBJ1-2; tentatively, D is TRBD1 (6 bases). Germline CDR1 reads MNHEY; CDR2 reads SVGAGI. This CDR3 comprises 16 residues. The ends were cut back, 2 bases at V and 6 bases at J, with 19 bases in the middle. This CDR3 is CASSYTLVLQGDGYTF. Written as DNA, the CDR3 is TGTGCCAGCAGTTACACCTTGGTCCTACAGGGAGATGGCTACACCTTC.

This sequence joins TRBV30 and TRBJ1-5; D uncertain. The CDR3 runs 12 residues. Trimming pared 2 bases from V and 5 bases from J, leaving 7 bases between. Germline V gene lookup returns CDR1 GTSNPN and CDR2 SVGIG (reference sequence). CDR3: CAWSNIYQPQHF. As DNA, the CDR3 is TGTGCCTGGAGTAACATTTATCAGCCCCAGCATTTT.

This clone was counted a single time. This chain links TRBV2 with TRBJ1-1, with TRBD1 matching over 8 bases. The V segment lost 6 bases and the J segment 3 bases; nucleotides outside the gene matches: 9. From germline, CDR1 is SNHLY and CDR2 FYNNEI. The CDR3 has 15 amino acids. This CDR3 reads CASRYQGAGDTEAFF. The CDR3 bases are TGTGCCAGCAGGTACCAGGGGGCTGGGGACACTGAAGCTTTCTTT.

The rearrangement joins TRBV19 to TRBJ1-2; TRBD1 is a possible D gene (5 bases). The germline V gene has CDR1 LNHDA and CDR2 SQIVND (reference sequence). The CDR3 length is 16 residues. V was shortened by 3 bases and J by 4 bases, with 18 bases between the two germline ends. CDR3 loop: CASSIGSQGKGYGYTF. Written as DNA, the CDR3 is TGTGCCAGTAGTATCGGGAGCCAGGGCAAAGGCTATGGCTACACCTTC.

The chain recombines TRBV24-1 with TRBJ2-2; 7 bases are shared with TRBD1. The CDR3 is 13 residues long. V was pared by 9 bases and J by 4 bases, with 4 bases of the junction left unmatched. Germline V CDR1 and CDR2: KGHDR, SFDVKD. CDR3 amino acids: CATQRTGTGELFF. The CDR3 DNA reads as TGTGCCACCCAGCGGACAGGCACCGGGGAGCTGTTTTTT.

The CDR3 is CASSPGGGATDTQYF. The CDR3 DNA reads as TGTGCCAGCAGTCCGGGCGGGGGGGCCACAGATACGCAGTATTTT. The chain recombines TRBV6-4 with TRBJ2-3, with 9 bases matching TRBD2. The CDR3 contains 15 residues. V was clipped by 5 bases and J by 2 bases; unmatched bases: 5. Germline V gene lookup returns CDR1 MRHNA and CDR2 SNTAGT.

This clone was seen more than once but under ten times. V is TRBV11-3 and J is TRBJ2-2; 9 bases line up with TRBD1. The junction had 11 bases not matched to a gene; V was cut back by 0 bases and J by 6 bases. CDR3 length equals 18 residues. CDR1 is SGHNT, CDR2 YENEEA, per germline. The CDR3 reads CASSLDHSGTGTPGELFF. In nucleotides, the CDR3 is TGTGCCAGCAGCTTAGATCACTCCGGGACAGGGACGCCCGGGGAGCTGTTTTTT.

This clone has a single count. The chain is built from TRBV6-1 and TRBJ1-2, with 7 nucleotides matching TRBD1. Trimming took 3 bases from V and 4 from J; bases not matched to a gene: 8. The CDR3 runs 15 residues. Germline assignment: CDR1 MNHNS and CDR2 SASEGT. As DNA, the CDR3 is TGTGCCAGCAGTGATCGACAGGGCGCCAGCTATGGCTACACCTTC. It codes for CASSDRQGASYGYTF.

The rearrangement joins TRBV2 to TRBJ1-3; D might be TRBD1 (5 bases). This CDR3 is 14 amino acids long. Germline loops: CDR1 SNHLY, CDR2 FYNNEI. V was pared by 11 bases and J by 7 bases, with 21 bases between. CDR3 DNA sequence: TGTGCCGGAGACCAGGGTCTAGTACGGAACACCATATATTTT. Amino acids: CAGDQGLVRNTIYF.

V gene TRBV5-1 combines with J gene TRBJ2-7; 7 bases match TRBD1. Germline CDR1 and CDR2: SGHRS and YFSETQ. V lost 0 bases to trimming and J lost 9 bases; unmatched junction nucleotides: 9. This CDR3 has 14 residues. In DNA, the CDR3 is TGCGCCAGCAGCTTGGGAGGGGGCCAAGCCGCGCAGTACTTC. This codes for CASSLGGGQAAQYF.

The chain couples TRBV4-2 to TRBJ2-7; 10 bases match TRBD2. Germline V gene lookup returns CDR1 LGHNA and CDR2 YNFKEQ. The V gene end was trimmed by 1 base and the J gene end by 1 base; junction bases not matched to a gene: 13. The CDR3 runs 19 residues. This CDR3 reads CASSQAAPGTSATSYEQYF. The CDR3 DNA reads as TGTGCCAGCAGCCAAGCCGCTCCCGGGACTAGCGCCACATCCTACGAGCAGTACTTC.

The chain uses TRBV12-3 or TRBV12-4 and TRBJ2-7; D gene uncertain. There are 12 residues in the CDR3. V dropped 7 bases and J dropped 2 bases, with 9 bases sitting between them. CDR3 amino acids: CASNSLPYEQYF. CDR3 bases: TGTGCCAGCAACTCTCTTCCCTACGAGCAGTACTTC.

This rearrangement joins TRBV6-5 to TRBJ1-1, with D uncertain. The CDR3 totals 14 residues. The V end lost 5 bases, the J end lost 4 bases, and 14 bases lay between the germline ends. The germline gives CDR1 MNHEY, CDR2 SVGAGI. CDR3 in amino acids: CASSPRPRGTEAFF. The DNA of the CDR3 is TGTGCCAGCAGTCCACGGCCCCGGGGCACTGAAGCTTTCTTT.

The J gene is TRBJ2-2, the V gene TRBV9; 10 bases map to TRBD1. Germline trimming cut 4 bases from V and 6 bases from J; bases unmatched to any gene: 6. The CDR3 is made up of 15 amino acids. The V gene's germline CDR1 is SGDLS and CDR2 YYNGEE. The CDR3 spells CASSRTGTGAGELFF. The CDR3 bases are TGTGCCAGCAGCCGAACCGGGACAGGGGCCGGGGAGCTGTTTTTT.

The chain carries TRBV5-6 and TRBJ1-3, with unresolved D. This CDR3 contains 16 residues. Germline assignment: CDR1 SGHDT and CDR2 YYEEEE. Trimming cost V 3 bases and J 0 bases, with 13 bases left between them. CDR3 in DNA: TGTGCCAGCAGCTATCCGACGGTCCCCTCTGGAAACACCATATATTTT. It specifies CASSYPTVPSGNTIYF.

This chain links TRBV29-1 with TRBJ2-7; 11 bases align to TRBD1. Per the germline V gene, CDR1 is SQVTM and CDR2 is ANQGSEA. V was pared by 7 bases and J by 3 bases, with 5 bases of the junction left unmatched. The CDR3 spans 13 residues. The CDR3, as DNA: TGCAGCGCAACCGGGACAGGGGGCTACGAGCAGTACTTC. This gives the protein CSATGTGGYEQYF.

A few counts support this clone. The gene calls are TRBV11-2 and TRBJ2-7, with 9 bases that match TRBD1. CDR1 is SGHAT and CDR2 is FQNNGV in the germline V gene. The CDR3 contains 13 residues. V shed 5 bases and J 7 bases; nucleotides not matched to a gene: 6. As DNA, the CDR3 is TGTGCCAGCAGCCGGGACAGGGTAAGGGAGCAGTACTTC. Translated, it gives CASSRDRVREQYF.

The chain has TRBV27 and TRBJ1-3; D not certain. This CDR3 is built from 16 residues. Germline V gives CDR1 MNHEY, CDR2 SMNVEV (reference sequence). V was cut by 5 bases and J by 0 bases, with 14 bases left in between. CDR3: CASSPRARSSGNTIYF. CDR3 coding DNA: TGTGCCAGCAGTCCCCGCGCGAGAAGCTCTGGAAACACCATATATTTT.

As DNA, the CDR3 is TGTGCCAGCAGCCAAGTTAGGAGCGGGGGTTCAGATACGCAGTATTTT. Protein product: CASSQVRSGGSDTQYF. The chain has TRBV3-1 (or the pseudogene TRBV3-2) and TRBJ2-3; TRBD2 agrees at 8 bases. CDR3 length: 16 residues. The junction had 7 bases not matched to a gene; V was cut back by 1 base and J by 4 bases. Germline V gives CDR1 LGHDT, CDR2 YNNKEL (reference sequence).